This T cell receptor (beta chain) came from a study of cytomegalovirus exposure and HLA in healthy donors. Study-wide points: Among immune exposure information, only CMV serostatus was available. Roughly uniform sequencing depth across donors was assumed, possibly incorrectly. Cytomegalovirus-associated TCR beta chains were listed, numbering 150 to 200.

60 Vbeta and 13 Jbeta primers were used in PCR. Source study methods: Approximately 12 million of 75 million to 85 million unique TCR beta chains were shared, per a later count. Generated by immunoSEQ multiplex PCR, the TCRdb table keeps only in-frame clones and is missing some. V, J and clone size were drawn from that table, and D and trimming were deduced from the DNA. Of roughly 170,000 clones listed, more than 65% are singletons. Comments on this clone: Its cognate antigen is unknown.

The CDR3 consists of 13 residues. Germline CDR1 SEHNR, CDR2 FQNEAQ (reference sequence). V lost 6 bases to trimming and J lost 5 bases; unmatched junction nucleotides: 6. Sequenced input: PBMCs. This clonotype was obtained from a man aged 30 to 45 in good health and CMV-seronegative. The chain is built from TRBV7-9 and TRBJ2-5, with 7 positions matching TRBD2. The chain's CDR3 is CASSYGLVETQYF. The CDR3 DNA reads TGTGCCAGCAGTTACGGACTAGTTGAGACCCAGTACTTC.